These 8 T cell receptor beta chains originate from one sample sequenced in a study of shared clonotypes between healthy human individuals. Produced via immunoSEQ multiplex PCR; TCRdb's table is partial and in-frame only. The top ten clones hold about 1.5% of a sample with approximately 980,000 clones, 70% to 85% of them seen once. Sequenced material: memory CD4+ T cells sorted from blood. The sample's subset: CD45RA-negative fraction. These receptors were collected from a man younger than 35 in good health.

The V and J genes are TRBV25-1 and TRBJ2-3, with D possibly matching TRBD1 (5 bases). V was cut by 7 bases and J by 0 bases, with 11 bases left in between. Per germline, CDR1 MGHDK and CDR2 SYGVNS. The CDR3 is made up of 14 amino acids. CDR3 sequence (DNA): TGTGCCAGCACTGGACAACTTAGCACAGATACGCAGTATTTT. It yields the protein CASTGQLSTDTQYF.

V gene TRBV19 combines with J gene TRBJ1-5; no reliable D call. CDR1 is LNHDA, CDR2 SQIVND, per germline (reference sequence). The V end lost 3 bases, the J end lost 5 bases, and 11 bases lay between the germline ends. The CDR3 has 14 amino acids. This CDR3 reads CASSMESGYQPQHF. The CDR3 DNA is TGTGCCAGTAGTATGGAGTCGGGGTATCAGCCCCAGCATTTT.

The V call is TRBV2, the J call TRBJ2-7; 9 bases map to TRBD2. The V gene's germline CDR1 is SNHLY and CDR2 FYNNEI. This CDR3 has 16 amino acids. V shed 2 bases and J 2 bases; nucleotides not matched to a gene: 7. For the CDR3, the DNA is TGTGCCAGCAGTGAAAATTCGGCTAGCGGGGCCTACGAGCAGTACTTC. It translates to CASSENSASGAYEQYF. The full variable domain, rest sourced from reference TRBV2 and TRBJ2-7, is EPEVTQTPSHQVTQMGQEVILRCVPISNHLYFYWYRQILGQKVEFLVSFYNNEISEKSEIFDDQFSVERPDGSNFTLKIRSTKLEDSAMYFCASSENSASGAYEQYFGPGTRLTVT.

The chain has TRBV5-1 and TRBJ2-3; no firm D call. Trimming pared 2 bases from V and 0 bases from J, leaving 10 bases between. Per germline, CDR1 SGHRS and CDR2 YFSETQ. The CDR3 totals 15 residues. The DNA for the CDR3 is TGCGCCAGCAGCTTCCTCCCGACTAGCACAGATACGCAGTATTTT. Protein: CASSFLPTSTDTQYF.

V usage is TRBV30 and J usage is TRBJ2-1; the match to TRBD1 covers 8 bases. Germline CDR1 GTSNPN, CDR2 SVGIG (reference sequence). V dropped 3 bases and J dropped 0; count of bases not matched to a gene: 13. The CDR3 length is 18 residues. The CDR3 nucleotides are TGTGCCTGGAGGGGGCCAGGGGGCTCCCGTCCCTCCTACAATGAGCAGTTCTTC. Protein product: CAWRGPGGSRPSYNEQFF.

CDR3 amino acids: CASSSTGPYEQYF. CDR3 nucleotides: TGTGCCAGCAGCTCTACAGGGCCCTACGAGCAGTACTTC. The chain is built from TRBV7-9 and TRBJ2-7, with TRBD1 as a possible D gene (6 bases). The germline gives CDR1 SEHNR, CDR2 FQNEAQ (reference sequence). This CDR3 contains 13 residues. Trimming took 4 bases from V and 2 from J, leaving 9 bases between them.

As to this clone: This same CDR3 is encoded by further DNA sequences in the sample. The chain links TRBV18 to TRBJ2-7; TRBD2 matches 8 bases. Germline V gives CDR1 KGHSH, CDR2 LQKENI. CDR3 length: 13 amino acids. Germline trimming cut 0 bases from V and 7 bases from J; bases unmatched to any gene: 2. For the CDR3, the DNA is TGTGCCAGCTCACCACCAGCGGGGGATGAGCAGTACTTC. As protein: CASSPPAGDEQYF.

The V gene is TRBV10-3, the J gene TRBJ1-4; D uncertain. Trimming took off 0 bases at V and 6 bases at J, with 11 bases between the two ends. Germline values: CDR1 ENHRY, CDR2 SYGVKD. CDR3 size: 15 residues. The CDR3, as DNA: TGTGCCATCAGTGAGTCGAACAGACCGGATGAAAAACTGTTTTTT. It translates to CAISESNRPDEKLFF.